This paragraph covers one T cell receptor beta chain sequence. These data originate in a study of blood T cell repertoires in COVID-19. Study in general: Collection of acute and convalescent COVID-19 samples took place in the United States, Italy and Spain. In each case, the material was cDNA or gDNA derived from T cells, B-cell-depleted T cells, or PBMCs.

The germline V gene has CDR1 MNHEY and CDR2 SMNVEV (reference sequence). Trimming cost V 1 base and J 6 bases, with 12 bases left between them. The CDR3 runs to 14 residues. Original data processing: Amplification of reference gene primers provided the estimated nucleated cell counts. Clones were read by immunoSEQ multiplex PCR, and TCRdb kept only the in-frame ones, dropping some. D and trimming come from the DNA, and the V and J calls and clone size come from that table. The table has 140,000 to 150,000 clones, about 84% seen once. The rearrangement links TRBV27 to TRBJ1-2; D perhaps matches TRBD1 (5 bases). This clonotype was obtained from a woman between 50 and 59 years old with acute or convalescent COVID-19. Specimen: peripheral blood. CDR3 sequence reads: CASSLFGGNNGYTF. Written as DNA, the CDR3 is TGTGCCAGCAGTTTATTCGGGGGAAACAATGGCTACACCTTC.